This is a list of T cell receptor beta chains from one sample in a study of beta chain features in type 1 diabetes. The assay was immunoSEQ multiplex PCR, and TCRdb's table has in-frame clones only and misses some. The sample lists 200,000 to 300,000 clones; roughly 10% were seen once. The sequencing input was naive CD4+ T cells from blood. The receptors derive from a man younger than 45 with type 1 diabetes. Both conserved end residues are part of each CDR3. D genes are given only for firm matches. Not all rows give a size; the values are once, few, many and, for expanded clones, a class.

clone_size	d_call	v_call	j_call	cdr3_nt	cdr3_aa
NA	TRBD2	TRBV7-2	TRBJ2-1	TGTGCCAACGGACTAGCGGGGGGAAATGAGCAGTTCTTC	CANGLAGGNEQFF
NA	TRBD1	TRBV9	TRBJ2-7	TGTGCCAGCAGCCAAGGGACAGGGAATTCCCACGAGCAGTACTTC	CASSQGTGNSHEQYF
few	NA	TRBV28	TRBJ2-3	TGTGCCAGCAGTTTACGCAAAGGAGCTGACCCCACAGATACGCAGTATTTT	CASSLRKGADPTDTQYF
few	NA	TRBV25-1	TRBJ2-7	TGTGCCAGCACATGGCAGGGAATTTACAACGAGCAGTACTTC	CASTWQGIYNEQYF
few	NA	TRBV5-4	TRBJ2-1	TGTGCCAGCAGCTTCGACACTCCGCGTTACAATGAGCAGTTCTTC	CASSFDTPRYNEQFF
NA	TRBD2	TRBV9	TRBJ2-3	TGTGCCAGCAGCGTAGCGTCGCGGGGGGGCACAGATACGCAGTATTTT	CASSVASRGGTDTQYF
few	NA	TRBV2	TRBJ1-2	TGTGCCAGCAGTGAATCGGCGGGAAACTATGGCTACACCTTC	CASSESAGNYGYTF
NA	NA	TRBV9	TRBJ2-7	TGTGCCAGCAGCGTAGATGGTTGGAGCGAGCAGTACTTC	CASSVDGWSEQYF
NA	NA	TRBV9	TRBJ2-1	TGTGCCAGCAGCCAAGGGGATGAGCAGTTCTTC	CASSQGDEQFF
NA	NA	TRBV5-4	TRBJ2-5	TGTGCCAGCAGCCCGTCGGGAGGGGGCAGGCGGGAGACCCAGTACTTC	CASSPSGGGRRETQYF
few	NA	TRBV30	TRBJ1-2	TGTGCCTGGAGCTGGGGGCAGGGGAACTATGGCTACACCTTC	CAWSWGQGNYGYTF
few	NA	TRBV6-4	TRBJ1-1	TGTGCCAGCAGCAGAGGGACTGAAGCTTTCTTT	CASSRGTEAFF
NA	NA	TRBV4-3	TRBJ2-5	TGCGCCAGCAGCCAAGATCTTAAGTGGCCCCGGCGCGGGAAAGAGACCCAGTACTTC	CASSQDLKWPRRGKETQYF
few	NA	TRBV2	TRBJ1-5	TGTGCCAGCAGTGCACAGACGAATAGCAATCAGCCCCAGCATTTT	CASSAQTNSNQPQHF
NA	NA	TRBV30	TRBJ1-5	TGTGCCTGGTGTCGCGGGGGCAATCAGCCCCAGCATTTT	CAWCRGGNQPQHF
NA	NA	TRBV6-5	TRBJ2-7	TGTGCCAGCAGTTACCTCGGGGAAAAGCAGTACTTC	CASSYLGEKQYF
few	NA	TRBV6-5	TRBJ2-5	TGTGCCAGCAGTGAGCAGGGAGAGACCCAGTACTTC	CASSEQGETQYF
NA	NA	TRBV5-1	TRBJ2-5	TGCGCCAGCAGCTTGAACAGGGAAGAGACCCAGTACTTC	CASSLNREETQYF
NA	NA	TRBV5-1	TRBJ1-5	TGCGCCAGCAGCTTGGATGGGGAGGACATATATCAGCCCCAGCATTTT	CASSLDGEDIYQPQHF
few	TRBD2	TRBV9	TRBJ2-3	TGTGCCAGCAGCGTAGGGGGGGGAGATACGCAGTATTTT	CASSVGGGDTQYF
NA	TRBD1	TRBV7-2	TRBJ2-2	TGTGCCAGCAGCCCTGGACAGGGTTTCACCGGGGAGCTGTTTTTT	CASSPGQGFTGELFF
few	TRBD1	TRBV18	TRBJ1-5	TGTGCCAGCTCACAAACCGACAGGGTCAATCAGCCCCAGCATTTT	CASSQTDRVNQPQHF
few	NA	TRBV5-1	TRBJ1-4	TGCGCCAGCAGCTTGGACAGGGCGTCTGAAAAACTGTTTTTT	CASSLDRASEKLFF
few	TRBD1	TRBV19	TRBJ2-1	TGTGCCAGTAGTCGCGAGGGGGCCGGCTATGAGCAGTTCTTC	CASSREGAGYEQFF
NA	NA	TRBV5-1	TRBJ2-3	TGCGCCAGCAGCTTGACAGGGCAAGATACGCAGTATTTT	CASSLTGQDTQYF
NA	TRBD2	TRBV20-1	TRBJ2-3	TGCAGTGCTAGGGGGACTAGCGATCCGTATTTT	CSARGTSDPYF
NA	NA	TRBV7-9	TRBJ2-1	TGTGCCAGCAGCACGCAAAACAGGGCTGAGCAGTTCTTC	CASSTQNRAEQFF
NA	TRBD2	TRBV5-1	TRBJ2-3	TGCGCCAGCAGCTGGGGACTAGCGGGGGGCACAGATACGCAGTATTTT	CASSWGLAGGTDTQYF
NA	NA	TRBV9	TRBJ2-2	TGTGCCAGCAGCGTAGCGGTCAACACCGGGGAGCTGTTTTTT	CASSVAVNTGELFF
NA	TRBD2	TRBV7-2	TRBJ2-1	TGTGCCAGCAGCCCGGGGGGGACCTACAATGAGCAGTTCTTC	CASSPGGTYNEQFF
few	TRBD1	TRBV11-2	TRBJ2-7	TGTGCCAGCAGCTTAGCAGGGACAGGCTTTCAGTACTTC	CASSLAGTGFQYF
few	TRBD2	TRBV5-1	TRBJ2-1	TGCGCCAGCAGCATCGGGACTACCTCCTACAATGAGCAGTTCTTC	CASSIGTTSYNEQFF
few	TRBD1	TRBV10-3	TRBJ2-6	TGTGCCATCAGTGAAGGGGGCGCTGGGGCCAACGTCCTGACTTTC	CAISEGGAGANVLTF
NA	NA	TRBV7-9	TRBJ2-3	TGTGCCAGCAGCTTTAGGGGTACGGATACGCAGTATTTT	CASSFRGTDTQYF
NA	NA	TRBV7-6	TRBJ1-1	TGTGCCAGCAGCTTAGAATTCTATGGGACAAGGAACACTGAAGCTTTCTTT	CASSLEFYGTRNTEAFF
NA	NA	TRBV19	TRBJ1-2	TGTGCCAGTAGTCCACAGGAGGGCTATGGCTACACCTTC	CASSPQEGYGYTF
NA	TRBD2	TRBV5-5	TRBJ2-1	TGTGCCAGCAGCTTAAGCGGGGGCCGCTCCTACAATGAGCAGTTCTTC	CASSLSGGRSYNEQFF
NA	NA	TRBV5-6	TRBJ2-7	TGTGCCAGCAGTCTCACCGGGTCCTACGAGCAGTACTTC	CASSLTGSYEQYF
NA	NA	TRBV5-4	TRBJ2-5	TGTGCCAGCAGTTCCCCGGGACAACAAGAGACCCAGTACTTC	CASSSPGQQETQYF
NA	TRBD2	TRBV19	TRBJ2-5	TGTGCCAGTAGTATTTCCGGACTAGCGGGGGGACTACAAGAGACCCAGTACTTC	CASSISGLAGGLQETQYF
NA	TRBD2	TRBV5-1	TRBJ2-1	TGCGCCAGCAGCTTGATAGCGGGGGGGCACAATGAGCAGTTCTTC	CASSLIAGGHNEQFF
NA	TRBD2	TRBV28	TRBJ2-3	TGTGCCAGCAGGAGCGGGGGGGCTGGGACAGATACGCAGTATTTT	CASRSGGAGTDTQYF
NA	NA	TRBV7-2	TRBJ1-4	TGTGCCAGCAGCTTAGTTGGCGGCGAAAAACTGTTTTTT	CASSLVGGEKLFF
NA	NA	TRBV2	TRBJ2-1	TGTGCCAGCAGTCAAACGGGGTATGAGCAGTTCTTC	CASSQTGYEQFF
NA	TRBD1	TRBV29-1	TRBJ2-4	TGCAGCGGGGGGACAGCCAGCAAAAACATTCAGTACTTC	CSGGTASKNIQYF